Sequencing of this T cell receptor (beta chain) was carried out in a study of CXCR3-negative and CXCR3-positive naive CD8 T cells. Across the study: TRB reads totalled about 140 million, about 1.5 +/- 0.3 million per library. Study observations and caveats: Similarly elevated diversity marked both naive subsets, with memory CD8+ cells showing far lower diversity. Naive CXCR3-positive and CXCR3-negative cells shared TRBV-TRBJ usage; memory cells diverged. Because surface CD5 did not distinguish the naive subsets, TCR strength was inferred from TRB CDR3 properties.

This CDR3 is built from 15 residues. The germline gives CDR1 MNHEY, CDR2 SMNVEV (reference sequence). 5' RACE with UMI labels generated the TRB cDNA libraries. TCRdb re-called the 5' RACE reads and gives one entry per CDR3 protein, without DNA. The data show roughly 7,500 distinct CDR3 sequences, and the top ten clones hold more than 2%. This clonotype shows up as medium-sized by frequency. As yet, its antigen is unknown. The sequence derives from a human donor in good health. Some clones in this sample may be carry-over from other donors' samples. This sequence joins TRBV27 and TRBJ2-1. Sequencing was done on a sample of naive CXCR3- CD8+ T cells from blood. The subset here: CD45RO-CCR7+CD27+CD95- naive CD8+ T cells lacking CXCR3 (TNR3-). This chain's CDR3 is CASSFLGTADNEQFF.